Shown below are 17 T cell receptor beta chains from a single sample sequenced in a study of T cells in localized non-small cell lung cancer. The method was immunoSEQ multiplex PCR; TCRdb's version includes in-frame clones alone and lacks a portion of them. This table has tens of thousands of clones, 86% appearing once. This specimen consisted of peripheral blood, obtained before any cancer treatment. All receptors come from a male donor aged 60 or older with stage III squamous cell lung carcinoma.

The chain has TRBV5-4 and TRBJ1-1; unclear D gene. The length of the CDR3 is 11 residues. Germline lookup yields CDR1 SGHNT and CDR2 YYREEE (reference sequence). The V and J ends lost 3 bases and 6 bases respectively, with 6 bases between them. DNA of the CDR3: TGTGCCAGCAGCTCGTACGCTGAAGCTTTCTTT. Translated: CASSSYAEAFF.

This clone appeared once. The rearrangement links TRBV7-6 to TRBJ2-3; D unresolved. Looked up from germline, CDR1 is SGHVS and CDR2 is FNYEAQ. Trimming took 1 base from V and 3 from J, leaving 8 bases between them. This CDR3 spans 14 amino acids. The CDR3 reads CASSLGGMTDTQYF. The CDR3 DNA follows: TGTGCCAGCAGCTTAGGTGGTATGACAGATACGCAGTATTTT.

V usage is TRBV6-5 and J usage is TRBJ2-7; D gene ambiguous. The V gene's germline CDR1 is MNHEY and CDR2 SVGAGI. This CDR3 comprises 15 residues. The V end was cut by 0 bases, the J end by 3 bases, with 12 bases between. CDR3 nucleotides: TGTGCCAGCAGTTACTCCGCCTTAGGAAGCTACGAGCAGTACTTC. The encoded protein is CASSYSALGSYEQYF.

The V call is TRBV19, the J call TRBJ1-5; 11 bases agree with TRBD1. CDR3 length: 15 amino acids. The germline gives CDR1 LNHDA, CDR2 SQIVND (reference sequence). Trimming cost V 10 bases and J 3 bases; bases outside gene matches: 8. The CDR3 DNA follows: TGTGCCACCGGGACAGGGGGTAATTTCAATCAGCCCCAGCATTTT. Protein product: CATGTGGNFNQPQHF.

The chain combines TRBV2 with TRBJ1-1; D unresolved. The CDR3 has 13 amino acids. Germline-derived CDR1 and CDR2 are SNHLY and FYNNEI. V lost 4 bases, J lost 5 bases, and 11 bases lay in between. CDR3 amino acids: CASSGTLWTEAFF. Written as DNA, the CDR3 is TGTGCCAGCAGTGGGACCTTGTGGACTGAAGCTTTCTTT.

The CDR3 bases are TGTGCCAGCAGTCTCCACACTGAAGCTTTCTTT. As protein: CASSLHTEAFF. The chain recombines TRBV28 with TRBJ1-1; no clear D gene. The CDR3 consists of 11 residues. The V end was cut by 5 bases, the J end by 3 bases, with 4 bases between. Germline CDR1 and CDR2: MDHEN and SYDVKM.

The chain recombines TRBV11-2 with TRBJ1-5; the D gene is possibly TRBD1 (5 bases). V was pared by 5 bases and J by 0 bases, with 11 bases between. From germline, CDR1 is SGHAT and CDR2 FQNNGV. This CDR3 has 15 amino acids. In DNA, the CDR3 is TGTGCCAGCAGCCCCGGTGGGGGTAGCAATCAGCCCCAGCATTTT. As protein: CASSPGGGSNQPQHF.

The chain is built from TRBV19 and TRBJ1-1; D unresolved. CDR3 length equals 14 residues. Trimming took off 6 bases at V and 5 bases at J, with 16 bases between the two ends. Germline CDR1 and CDR2: LNHDA and SQIVND (reference sequence). The CDR3 sequence is CASRRAAMGTEAFF. The CDR3 DNA reads as TGTGCCAGTAGACGGGCCGCCATGGGGACTGAAGCTTTCTTT. Combining the CDR3 with reference TRBV19 and TRBJ1-1 gives the whole variable domain DGGITQSPKYLFRKEGQNVTLSCEQNLNHDAMYWYRQDPGQGLRLIYYSQIVNDFQKGDIAEGYSVSREKKESFPLTVTSAQKNPTAFYLCASRRAAMGTEAFFGQGTRLTVV.

The chain uses TRBV15 and TRBJ2-1; 11 positions match TRBD2. The V gene end was trimmed by 2 bases and the J gene end by 9 bases; junction bases not matched to a gene: 6. Looked up from germline, CDR1 is LNHNV and CDR2 is YYDKDF (reference sequence). The CDR3 is made up of 15 amino acids. Here the CDR3 DNA reads TGTGCCACCAGCAGAAATAGCGGGGGGGCCAGTGAGCAGTTCTTC. Its protein is CATSRNSGGASEQFF.

This chain connects TRBV6-1 to TRBJ1-5; 8 bases are shared with TRBD1. This CDR3 contains 15 residues. In germline, CDR1 is MNHNS, CDR2 SASEGT. Trimming removed 4 bases from V and 4 bases from J; junction bases left unmatched: 6. The CDR3 loop reads CASSGYRGSNQPQHF. The CDR3, as DNA: TGTGCCAGCAGTGGATACAGGGGGTCAAATCAGCCCCAGCATTTT.

The chain joins TRBV9 to TRBJ2-3, with 10 bases lining up with TRBD2. Germline trimming cut 6 bases from V and 3 bases from J; bases unmatched to any gene: 4. Germline V lookup: CDR1 SGDLS, CDR2 YYNGEE. The CDR3 loop spans 14 amino acids. The CDR3 bases are TGTGCCAGCACCTCAGCGGGGGGGACAGATACGCAGTATTTT. Protein: CASTSAGGTDTQYF.

By share of the sample, this clone is large. The chain's CDR3 is CASKTSSYEQYF. The CDR3 DNA sequence: TGTGCCAGCAAGACCTCCTCCTACGAGCAGTACTTC. The chain has TRBV2 and TRBJ2-7, with D uncertain. Germline-derived CDR1 and CDR2 are SNHLY and FYNNEI. V was clipped by 7 bases and J by 0 bases, with 7 bases between them. This CDR3 contains 12 residues.

This chain connects TRBV5-4 to TRBJ2-1, with 8 bases fitting TRBD2. The ends lost 4 bases at V and 6 bases at J; junction bases unmatched: 15. The CDR3 runs to 17 residues. CDR1 SGHNT and CDR2 YYREEE come from the germline V gene (reference sequence). The CDR3 sequence is CASSIASRGGPGNEQFF. In nucleotides, the CDR3 is TGTGCCAGCAGCATTGCGAGTCGGGGGGGCCCGGGCAATGAGCAGTTCTTC.

This chain joins TRBV19 and TRBJ1-1; D uncertain. CDR1 is LNHDA, CDR2 SQIVND, per germline (reference sequence). Trimming left V 5 bases short and J 8 bases short, with 15 bases between. The CDR3 is made up of 13 amino acids. The CDR3 loop reads CASSPHGEREAFF. The DNA of the CDR3 is TGTGCCAGTAGTCCCCATGGGGAAAGGGAAGCTTTCTTT.

The CDR3 spells CASSLAQGQVTDTQYF. The CDR3 DNA follows: TGCGCCAGCAGCTTGGCCCAGGGACAGGTAACAGATACGCAGTATTTT. The chain employs TRBV5-1 and TRBJ2-3; 8 bases line up with TRBD1. J gave up 3 bases and V 0 bases, and 6 bases lay outside the gene matches. The CDR3 spans 16 residues. Germline V gene data show CDR1 as SGHRS and CDR2 as YFSETQ.

V is TRBV5-1 and J is TRBJ2-1, with D uncertain. The CDR3 extends over 16 amino acids. The V end lost 0 bases, the J end lost 5 bases, and 15 bases lay between the germline ends. The germline V gene encodes CDR1 SGHRS and CDR2 YFSETQ. CDR3 in amino acids: CASSLASGVSNNEQFF. The CDR3 DNA reads TGCGCCAGCAGCTTGGCTTCAGGAGTATCAAACAATGAGCAGTTCTTC.

A single count supports this clone. The chain uses TRBV5-4 and TRBJ2-3; possible D gene TRBD1, 7 bases. Germline loops: CDR1 SGHNT, CDR2 YYREEE (reference sequence). The V end was cut by 2 bases, the J end by 2 bases, with 12 bases between. The CDR3 consists of 15 residues. The CDR3 spells CASSLLRGVTDTQYF. The CDR3 nucleotides read TGTGCCAGCAGCTTACTCAGGGGGGTCACAGATACGCAGTATTTT.